The entry that follows covers one T cell receptor (beta chain) sequence. Its antigen is not known. These data come from a study of cytomegalovirus exposure and HLA in healthy donors. Study-wide results and caveats: In an earlier analysis, productive rearrangement rates for most beta V segments clustered near 87% or 30%. Association of a missense DCLRE1C variant with TCR beta V- and J-gene trimming was reported in a later analysis.

PCR primers comprised 60 Vbeta and 13 Jbeta primers. Measured with immunoSEQ multiplex PCR; TCRdb has only the in-frame clones, and not every one. The table for this sample gives roughly 220,000 clones. The sequencing sample was made of PBMCs. This sequence originates from a girl aged 2-10 years in good health and CMV-seropositive.

CDR3 residues: CASSRGGTGEWETQYF. In nucleotides, the CDR3 is TGTGCCAGCAGCCGTGGGGGGACAGGGGAATGGGAGACCCAGTACTTC. The rearrangement links TRBV5-4 to TRBJ2-5, with 10 bases matching TRBD1. The CDR3 extends over 16 amino acids. The germline gives CDR1 SGHNT, CDR2 YYREEE (reference sequence). J gave up 5 bases and V 4 bases, and 11 bases lay outside the gene matches.